The clone carrying this T cell receptor beta chain was seen only a few times. These data come from a study of response to subunit inactivated influenza vaccine. MiXCR, applied by TCRdb to the RT-PCR reads, yields one record per CDR3 protein. The table includes about 540,000 distinct CDR3 sequences, around a quarter detected once. Germline V gives CDR1 SGHRS, CDR2 YFSETQ. Trimming took 6 bases from V and 8 from J; bases not matched to a gene: 16. This CDR3 is built from 15 residues. This same sample was also taken into another study, of T cells expressing NK-cell markers. That study reports: TCR beta libraries carry UMIs added by 5'RACE template switching. Dominant NKG2C+ clonotypes made up roughly 1.0-8% of CD8+ T cells in roughly 6 donors. The CD3+CD56-NKG2C+ fraction of a handful of donors was also led by these clonotypes.

J is TRBJ1-2 and V is TRBV5-1; 7 bases align to TRBD1. Sample: CD4+ T cells sorted from PBMCs, taken less than 13 days after vaccination. The clonotype was recovered from a man aged 50 to 59 who received an inactivated influenza vaccine. CDR3 in DNA: TGCGCCAGCAACTTCATTCCAATCAGGGGGGGAGGCTACACCTTC. Its translation is CASNFIPIRGGGYTF.